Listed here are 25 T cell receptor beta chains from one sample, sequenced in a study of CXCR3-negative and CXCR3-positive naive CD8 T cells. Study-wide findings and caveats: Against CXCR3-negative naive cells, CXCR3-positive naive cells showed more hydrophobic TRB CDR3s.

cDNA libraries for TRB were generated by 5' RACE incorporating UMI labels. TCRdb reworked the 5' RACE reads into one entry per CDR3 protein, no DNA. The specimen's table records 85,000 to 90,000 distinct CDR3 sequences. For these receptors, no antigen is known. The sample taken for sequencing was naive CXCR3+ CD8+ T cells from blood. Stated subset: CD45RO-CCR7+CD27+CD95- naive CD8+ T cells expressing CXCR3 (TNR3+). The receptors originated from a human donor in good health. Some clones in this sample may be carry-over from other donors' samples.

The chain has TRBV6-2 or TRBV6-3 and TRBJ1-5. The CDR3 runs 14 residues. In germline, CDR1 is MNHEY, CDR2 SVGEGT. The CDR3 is CASSYSTSTQPQHF.

The CDR3 sequence: CASSQGLDAAQETQYF. This chain uses TRBV4-1 with TRBJ2-5. CDR3 length equals 16 residues. Germline assignment: CDR1 MGHRA and CDR2 YSYEKL.

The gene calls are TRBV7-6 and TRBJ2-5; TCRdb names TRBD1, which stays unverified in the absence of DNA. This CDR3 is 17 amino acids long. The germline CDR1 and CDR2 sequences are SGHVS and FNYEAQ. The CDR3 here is CASSSHPGARGQETQYF. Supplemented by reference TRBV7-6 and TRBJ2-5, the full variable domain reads GAGVSQSPRYKVTKRGQDVALRCDPISGHVSLYWYRQALGQGPEFLTYFNYEAQQDKSGLPNDRFSAERPEGSISTLTIQRTEQRDSAMYRCASSSHPGARGQETQYFGPGTRLLVL.

This CDR3 reads CASSGRAPDTQYF. The chain has TRBV7-9 and TRBJ2-3; TCRdb lists TRBD2, though no DNA is available to test this call. The germline gives CDR1 SEHNR, CDR2 FQNEAQ (reference sequence). This CDR3 comprises 13 residues.

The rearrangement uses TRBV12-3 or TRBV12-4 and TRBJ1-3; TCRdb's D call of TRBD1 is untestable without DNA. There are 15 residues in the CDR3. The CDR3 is CASSPTGGSGNTIYF.

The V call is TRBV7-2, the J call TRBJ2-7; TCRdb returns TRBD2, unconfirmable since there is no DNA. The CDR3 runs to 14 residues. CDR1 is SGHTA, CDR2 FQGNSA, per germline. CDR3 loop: CASGVGSLDPEQYF.

The CDR3 here is CASSSLGGSGNEQFF. The chain combines TRBV5-1 with TRBJ2-1; the TCRdb call, TRBD2, lacks DNA for checking. Germline V gene sequence: CDR1 SGHRS, CDR2 YFSETQ. The CDR3 consists of 15 residues.

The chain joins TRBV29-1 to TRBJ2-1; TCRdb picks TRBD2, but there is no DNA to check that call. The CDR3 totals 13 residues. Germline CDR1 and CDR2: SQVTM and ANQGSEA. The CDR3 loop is CSVEDLAEDEQFF.

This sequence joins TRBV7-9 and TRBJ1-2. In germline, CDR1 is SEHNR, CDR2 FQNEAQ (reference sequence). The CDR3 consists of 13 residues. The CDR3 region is CASTLEEDYGYTF. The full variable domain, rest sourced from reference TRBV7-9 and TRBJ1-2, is DTGVSQNPRHKITKRGQNVTFRCDPISEHNRLYWYRQTLGQGPEFLTYFQNEAQLEKSRLLSDRFSAERPKGSFSTLEIQRTEQGDSAMYLCASTLEEDYGYTFGSGTRLTVV.

The chain's CDR3 is CASSLDTGEPVDVYEQYF. The chain couples TRBV5-5 to TRBJ2-7; the D call of TRBD1 rests on TCRdb alone, since no DNA is present to check it. The CDR3 length is 18 residues. Germline-derived CDR1 and CDR2 are SGHKS and YYEKEE (reference sequence). Full variable domain (remainder filled in from reference TRBV5-5 and TRBJ2-7): DAGVTQSPTHLIKTRGQQVTLRCSPISGHKSVSWYQQVLGQGPQFIFQYYEKEERGRGNFPDRFSARQFPNYSSELNVNALLLGDSALYLCASSLDTGEPVDVYEQYFGPGTRLTVT.

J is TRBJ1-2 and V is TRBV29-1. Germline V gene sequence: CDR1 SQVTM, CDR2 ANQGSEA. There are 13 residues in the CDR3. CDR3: CSVDDALNYGYTF.

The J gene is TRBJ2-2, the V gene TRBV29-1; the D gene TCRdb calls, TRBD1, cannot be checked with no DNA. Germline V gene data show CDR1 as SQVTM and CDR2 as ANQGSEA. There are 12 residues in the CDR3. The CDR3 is CSVVAGSGELFF.

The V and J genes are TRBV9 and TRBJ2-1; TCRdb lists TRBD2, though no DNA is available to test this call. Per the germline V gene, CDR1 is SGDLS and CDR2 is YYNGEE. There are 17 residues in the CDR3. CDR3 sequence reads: CASGDPLASSSYNEQFF.

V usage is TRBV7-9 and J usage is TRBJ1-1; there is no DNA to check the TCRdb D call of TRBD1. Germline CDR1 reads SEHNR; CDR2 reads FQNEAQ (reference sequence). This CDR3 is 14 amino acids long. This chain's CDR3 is CASSFTGEYTEAFF.

The CDR3 here is CASSDSYGYTF. The J gene is TRBJ1-2, the V gene TRBV2. The CDR3 is 11 amino acids. Germline CDR1 and CDR2: SNHLY and FYNNEI.

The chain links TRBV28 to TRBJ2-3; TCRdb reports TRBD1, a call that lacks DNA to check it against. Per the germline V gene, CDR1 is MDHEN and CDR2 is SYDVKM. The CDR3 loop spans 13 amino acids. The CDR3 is CASGTGSTDTQYF.

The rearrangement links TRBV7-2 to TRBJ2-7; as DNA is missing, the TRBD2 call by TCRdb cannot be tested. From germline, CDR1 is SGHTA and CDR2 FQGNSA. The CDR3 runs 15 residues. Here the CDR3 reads CASSTSGLPTYEQYF.

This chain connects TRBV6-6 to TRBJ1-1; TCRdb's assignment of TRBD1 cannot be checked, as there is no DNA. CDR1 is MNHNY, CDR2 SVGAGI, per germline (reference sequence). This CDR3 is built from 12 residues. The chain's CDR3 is CASSSGTPEAFF.

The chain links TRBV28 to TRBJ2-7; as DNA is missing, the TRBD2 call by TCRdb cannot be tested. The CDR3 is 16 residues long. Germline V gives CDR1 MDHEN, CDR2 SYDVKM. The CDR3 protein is CASSLRGLLSSYEQCF.

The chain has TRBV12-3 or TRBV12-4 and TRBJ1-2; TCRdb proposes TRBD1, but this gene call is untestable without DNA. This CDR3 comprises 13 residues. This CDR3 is CASSPWGMGGYTF.

This chain's CDR3 is CATSRRQGDSPLHF. The chain couples TRBV15 to TRBJ1-6; TCRdb returns TRBD1, unconfirmable since there is no DNA. Germline CDR1 reads LNHNV; CDR2 reads YYDKDF (reference sequence). This CDR3 region has 14 residues.

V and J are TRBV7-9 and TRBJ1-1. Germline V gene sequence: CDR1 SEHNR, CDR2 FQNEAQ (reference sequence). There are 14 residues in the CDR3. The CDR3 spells CASSSTSLNTEAFF.

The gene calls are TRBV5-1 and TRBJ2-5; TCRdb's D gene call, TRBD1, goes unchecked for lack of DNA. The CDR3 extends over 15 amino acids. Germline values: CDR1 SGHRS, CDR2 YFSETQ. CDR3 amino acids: CASSPHWATRETQYF.

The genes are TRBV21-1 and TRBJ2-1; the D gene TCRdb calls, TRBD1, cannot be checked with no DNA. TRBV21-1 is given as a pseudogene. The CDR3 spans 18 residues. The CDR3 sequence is CASSKVRGADASYNEQFF.

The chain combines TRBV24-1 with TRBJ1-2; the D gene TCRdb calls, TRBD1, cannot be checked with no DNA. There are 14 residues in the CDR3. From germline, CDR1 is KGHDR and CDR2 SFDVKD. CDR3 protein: CATSDFSQEYGYTF.